Presented here are 21 T cell receptor beta chains from one specimen sequenced in a study of beta chain features in type 1 diabetes. Isolated RNA was reverse transcribed in full, so expressed TCRB transcripts were sequenced. Produced via immunoSEQ multiplex PCR; TCRdb's table is partial and in-frame only. The table shows about 700,000 clones, with around an eighth occurring only once. Their specific antigens are unknown. Whole-study results and caveats: People with Type 1 diabetes carried modestly yet significantly shorter TCRB CDR3s in all four CD4+ subsets.

What was sequenced was naive CD4+ T cells from blood. All receptors derive from a man younger than 35 with type 1 diabetes.

J is TRBJ1-1 and V is TRBV5-1, with TRBD1 as a possible D gene (6 bases). V was clipped by 3 bases and J by 1 base, with 10 bases between them. Germline V gene lookup returns CDR1 SGHRS and CDR2 YFSETQ. This CDR3 has 14 amino acids. Here the CDR3 DNA reads TGCGCCAGCAGCTCTACAGGGCGGAACACTGAAGCTTTCTTT. Translating gives CASSSTGRNTEAFF.

This chain uses TRBV5-6 with TRBJ2-5, with a tentative D call TRBD1 (5 bases). Trimming took 2 bases from V and 3 from J, leaving 8 bases between them. Germline CDR1 reads SGHDT; CDR2 reads YYEEEE. This CDR3 is 13 amino acids long. CDR3 amino acids: CASSFQGEETQYF. The CDR3 bases are TGTGCCAGCAGCTTTCAGGGCGAAGAGACCCAGTACTTC.

This clone has more than one count but fewer than ten. The chain links TRBV19 to TRBJ2-1, with a tentative D call TRBD1 (5 bases). CDR1 is LNHDA and CDR2 is SQIVND in the germline V gene (reference sequence). The CDR3 covers 10 residues. V was pared by 8 bases and J by 13 bases, with 12 bases between. In DNA, the CDR3 is TGTGCCAGTTGGACATTTCTTCAGTTCTTC. This encodes CASWTFLQFF.

This clone was detected only a few times. The gene calls are TRBV4-2 and TRBJ2-7; no firm D call. The length of the CDR3 is 16 residues. Trimming removed 1 base from V and 0 bases from J, with 13 bases in between. CDR1 is LGHNA, CDR2 YNFKEQ, per germline. CDR3 nucleotides: TGTGCCAGCAGCCAAGTCAAGCAGGTGACCTCCTACGAGCAGTACTTC. It translates to CASSQVKQVTSYEQYF.

This clone was counted a few times. The chain combines TRBV29-1 with TRBJ1-2, with 7 bases aligning to TRBD1. The length of the CDR3 is 12 residues. Unmatched junction bases numbered 0, after V lost 1 base and J lost 4 bases. Germline loops: CDR1 SQVTM, CDR2 ANQGSEA. The CDR3: CSVEAGGYGYTF. For the CDR3, the DNA is TGCAGCGTTGAAGCAGGGGGCTATGGCTACACCTTC.

The rearrangement joins TRBV27 to TRBJ2-3; weak D call: TRBD1 (6 bases). The length of the CDR3 is 14 residues. The V end was cut by 10 bases, the J end by 3 bases, with 17 bases between. The germline gives CDR1 MNHEY, CDR2 SMNVEV (reference sequence). The chain's CDR3 is CAIPRGKGTDTQYF. The CDR3 coding sequence is TGTGCCATCCCGAGGGGGAAGGGGACAGATACGCAGTATTTT.

This clone has only a few counts. The V call is TRBV28, the J call TRBJ2-6; unclear D gene. CDR3 length: 15 residues. Germline-derived CDR1 and CDR2 are MDHEN and SYDVKM. With 3 bases removed from V and 0 bases from J, the gap between germline ends came to 6 bases. The CDR3 nucleotides are TGTGCCAGCAGTTTGGGGAACTCTGGGGCCAACGTCCTGACTTTC. Translating it yields CASSLGNSGANVLTF. Variable domain in full (rest from reference TRBV28 and TRBJ2-6): DVKVTQSSRYLVKRTGEKVFLECVQDMDHENMFWYRQDPGLGLRLIYFSYDVKMKEKGDIPEGYSVSREKKERFSLILESASTNQTSMYLCASSLGNSGANVLTFGAGSRLTVL.

The chain carries TRBV20-1 and TRBJ1-6; a possible D gene is TRBD1 (5 bases). Trimming removed 6 bases from V and 7 bases from J, with 7 bases in between. The CDR3 runs to 11 residues. The germline V gene encodes CDR1 DFQATT and CDR2 SNEGSKA (reference sequence). CDR3 amino acids: CSAGANSPLHF. Here the CDR3 DNA reads TGCAGTGCCGGGGCGAATTCACCCCTCCACTTT.

This clone was detected a few times. The V and J genes are TRBV21-1 and TRBJ1-6; the table's D gene call, TRBD1, was not cross checked with the DNA. TRBV21-1 counts as a pseudogene. This CDR3 region has 11 residues. CDR3 sequence: CASSARDSGLF. CDR3 DNA: TGTGCCAGCAGCGCCCGGGACAGTGGCCTCTTT.

A single count supports this clone. The rearrangement joins TRBV6-5 to TRBJ2-7; a weak D match, TRBD1 (5 bases). CDR1 and CDR2 from the germline V gene are MNHEY and SVGAGI. The CDR3 covers 15 residues. Trimming pared 4 bases from V and 0 bases from J, leaving 13 bases between. Here the CDR3 reads CASSSQGALSYEQYF. CDR3 bases: TGTGCCAGCAGTTCCCAGGGCGCCCTCTCCTACGAGCAGTACTTC.

The V gene is TRBV7-9, the J gene TRBJ2-5; D remains ambiguous. Deletions cut 3 bases from V and 6 bases from J, with 14 bases between. In germline, CDR1 is SEHNR, CDR2 FQNEAQ (reference sequence). The CDR3 spans 14 residues. CDR3 loop: CASSLNSGLKTQYF. The DNA for the CDR3 is TGTGCCAGCAGCTTGAATTCAGGTTTAAAGACCCAGTACTTC. Based on the CDR3 plus reference TRBV7-9 and TRBJ2-5, the full variable domain is DTGVSQNPRHKITKRGQNVTFRCDPISEHNRLYWYRQTLGQGPEFLTYFQNEAQLEKSRLLSDRFSAERPKGSFSTLEIQRTEQGDSAMYLCASSLNSGLKTQYFGPGTRLLVL.

This chain joins TRBV7-9 and TRBJ2-1; 7 nucleotides align to TRBD1. The V gene's germline CDR1 is SEHNR and CDR2 FQNEAQ (reference sequence). This CDR3 has 17 residues. The V and J ends lost 4 bases and 5 bases, in that order; junction bases with no gene match: 14. Written as DNA, the CDR3 is TGTGCCAGCAGCTCATTAAACGACAGGGTTTCCCACAATGAGCAGTTCTTC. Its protein product is CASSSLNDRVSHNEQFF.

The table lists this clone with a few counts. The chain is built from TRBV7-9 and TRBJ1-2, with 7 nucleotides matching TRBD1. Unmatched junction bases numbered 17, after V lost 5 bases and J lost 5 bases. Germline CDR1 SEHNR, CDR2 FQNEAQ (reference sequence). The CDR3 length is 17 residues. DNA of the CDR3: TGTGCCAGCAGCCCCCACTTCGGACAGGCGCAACCGTATGGCTACACCTTC. Translated, it gives CASSPHFGQAQPYGYTF.

This clone has more than one count but fewer than ten. This chain uses TRBV6-5 with TRBJ2-5; D may be TRBD2 (5 bases). Deletions cut 4 bases from V and 1 base from J, with 10 bases between. The CDR3 runs 14 residues. The germline V gene encodes CDR1 MNHEY and CDR2 SVGAGI. The CDR3 protein is CASSFWRSQETQYF. CDR3 in DNA: TGTGCCAGCAGTTTCTGGAGGAGCCAAGAGACCCAGTACTTC.

Concerning this clone itself: Other nucleotide sequences in the sample specify the same CDR3. The V and J genes are TRBV18 and TRBJ2-7; unclear D gene. The CDR3 is 13 residues long. The germline CDR1 and CDR2 sequences are KGHSH and LQKENI. V lost 2 bases, J lost 1 base, and 6 bases lay in between. The CDR3 is CASSPGQSYEQYF. The CDR3 nucleotides are TGTGCCAGCTCACCAGGGCAATCCTACGAGCAGTACTTC.

The chain recombines TRBV4-2 with TRBJ2-7; 14 nucleotides match TRBD2. Germline values: CDR1 LGHNA, CDR2 YNFKEQ. V shed 0 bases, J shed 0 bases, and the junction held 7 bases outside the gene matches. There are 19 residues in the CDR3. CDR3 bases: TGTGCCAGCAGCCAAGATCCGGGACTAGCGGGGGCACTCTCCTACGAGCAGTACTTC. Protein: CASSQDPGLAGALSYEQYF.

This clone was detected once. The chain has TRBV6-1 and TRBJ2-7, with 9 bases aligning to TRBD1. The CDR3 covers 16 residues. V trimming: 3 bases; J trimming: 4 bases; junction bases outside the gene matches: 10. CDR1 and CDR2 (germline): MNHNS, SASEGT. The CDR3 sequence is CASSDPTGGAAYEQYF. The CDR3 bases are TGTGCCAGCAGTGACCCCACAGGGGGCGCCGCGTACGAGCAGTACTTC.

This clone was counted only a few times. The chain uses TRBV5-5 and TRBJ2-7; TRBD2 matches at 11 bases. This CDR3 region has 15 residues. V lost 4 bases to trimming and J lost 4 bases; unmatched junction nucleotides: 7. Per germline, CDR1 SGHKS and CDR2 YYEKEE (reference sequence). The CDR3 loop is CASSLTSGDTYEQYF. CDR3 in DNA: TGTGCCAGCAGCCTGACTAGCGGGGACACTTACGAGCAGTACTTC.

The rearrangement links TRBV5-1 to TRBJ2-5; 8 positions match TRBD1. The CDR3 sequence is 15 residues long. Germline V CDR1 and CDR2: SGHRS, YFSETQ. The V gene end was trimmed by 4 bases and the J gene end by 4 bases; junction bases not matched to a gene: 9. CDR3 sequence reads: CASSQDRVAGETQYF. The CDR3 nucleotides are TGCGCCAGCAGCCAGGACAGGGTTGCTGGAGAGACCCAGTACTTC.

This clone was seen only a few times. The chain combines TRBV6-5 with TRBJ2-7; 7 nucleotides align to TRBD1. Per germline, CDR1 MNHEY and CDR2 SVGAGI. CDR3 length equals 16 residues. J lost 5 bases, V lost 4 bases, and 14 bases had no gene match. The CDR3, as DNA: TGTGCCAGCAGTTCGGATAAGACAGGGAGAAGGGACGAGCAGTACTTC. Protein product: CASSSDKTGRRDEQYF.

The rearrangement uses TRBV5-1 and TRBJ2-2, with TRBD2 matching over 8 bases. Germline CDR1 SGHRS, CDR2 YFSETQ. This CDR3 has 15 residues. With 4 bases clipped from V and 1 base from J, the junction kept 3 bases outside the gene matches. The DNA for the CDR3 is TGCGCCAGCAGCGGTAGCGGGGAGAACACCGGGGAGCTGTTTTTT. The encoded protein is CASSGSGENTGELFF.